The 22 T cell receptor beta chains reported below all come from one sample, sequenced in a study of blood T cell repertoires in COVID-19. Using immunoSEQ multiplex PCR, the repertoire was profiled, and TCRdb retains in-frame clones only, with some absent. The sample yields 100,000 to 150,000 clones, around 63% seen once. Sequencing was done on a sample of peripheral blood. Receptors originate from a woman in her 70s with acute or convalescent COVID-19.

V and J are TRBV5-1 and TRBJ1-1; D might be TRBD1 (6 bases). This CDR3 spans 17 amino acids. The germline gives CDR1 SGHRS, CDR2 YFSETQ. Trimming took 4 bases from V and 4 from J, leaving 23 bases between them. CDR3 amino acids: CASSPQTQVGRGTEAFF. The CDR3 DNA reads as TGCGCCAGCAGCCCCCAGACACAGGTGGGCAGGGGCACTGAAGCTTTCTTT.

The rearrangement joins TRBV24-1 to TRBJ2-5; D is ambiguous. This CDR3 region has 13 residues. The V end was cut by 3 bases, the J end by 3 bases, with 7 bases between. The germline gives CDR1 KGHDR, CDR2 SFDVKD. The CDR3 bases are TGTGCCACCAGTGATCCCAATGAAGAGACCCAGTACTTC. Encoded protein: CATSDPNEETQYF.

The chain links TRBV18 to TRBJ1-5; tentatively, D is TRBD1 (5 bases). V lost 2 bases to trimming and J lost 15 bases, with 11 bases between them. The CDR3 contains 11 residues. Germline CDR1 and CDR2: KGHSH and LQKENI. In DNA, the CDR3 is TGTGCCAGCTCACCAAGGCAGGGAGGGCATTTT. It specifies CASSPRQGGHF.

The chain is built from TRBV6-1 and TRBJ2-7; D remains ambiguous. The CDR3 is made up of 12 amino acids. V was shortened by 3 bases and J by 3 bases, with 6 bases between the two germline ends. Germline V CDR1 and CDR2: MNHNS, SASEGT. The CDR3 DNA is TGTGCCAGCAGTGAGGGCAGCTACGAGCAGTACTTC. Translating it yields CASSEGSYEQYF.

The J gene is TRBJ2-7, the V gene TRBV5-1; 10 nucleotides agree with TRBD1. The germline CDR1 and CDR2 sequences are SGHRS and YFSETQ. This CDR3 is built from 14 residues. J was trimmed by 3 bases and V by 3 bases; bases with no gene match: 3. CDR3 region: CASSSGQGYYEQYF. As DNA, the CDR3 is TGCGCCAGCAGCTCGGGACAGGGGTACTACGAGCAGTACTTC.

J is TRBJ1-6 and V is TRBV2, with 7 bases fitting TRBD1. CDR1 is SNHLY, CDR2 FYNNEI, per germline. There are 15 residues in the CDR3. After removal of 6 bases from V and 6 bases from J, the junction contained 8 bases not matched to a gene. The CDR3 here is CASRPDRATNSPLHF. As DNA, the CDR3 is TGTGCCAGCAGACCCGACAGGGCCACTAATTCACCCCTCCACTTT.

V usage is TRBV2 and J usage is TRBJ1-1, with 10 bases identical to TRBD1. The CDR3 consists of 14 residues. Germline V gene sequence: CDR1 SNHLY, CDR2 FYNNEI. V shed 5 bases and J 6 bases; nucleotides not matched to a gene: 6. Here the CDR3 DNA reads TGTGCCAGCAGTAACGGACAGGGGGGATCTGAAGCTTTCTTT. Encoded protein: CASSNGQGGSEAFF.

This chain connects TRBV9 to TRBJ1-3; no clear D. Per the germline V gene, CDR1 is SGDLS and CDR2 is YYNGEE. V lost 0 bases to trimming and J lost 0 bases, with 10 bases between them. This CDR3 comprises 16 residues. The CDR3 loop reads CASSVEPEPSGNTIYF. CDR3 nucleotide sequence: TGTGCCAGCAGCGTAGAACCGGAGCCCTCTGGAAACACCATATATTTT.

This clone appeared a few times. The chain has TRBV28 and TRBJ2-3; 12 bases match TRBD2. CDR3 size: 16 residues. The J segment lost 3 bases and the V segment lost 5 bases, leaving 6 bases of the junction unmatched. Per germline, CDR1 MDHEN and CDR2 SYDVKM. This CDR3 is CASSPRLAGVTDTQYF. CDR3 coding DNA: TGTGCCAGCAGTCCAAGACTAGCGGGAGTTACAGATACGCAGTATTTT. The full variable domain, its missing parts supplied by reference TRBV28 and TRBJ2-3, is DVKVTQSSRYLVKRTGEKVFLECVQDMDHENMFWYRQDPGLGLRLIYFSYDVKMKEKGDIPEGYSVSREKKERFSLILESASTNQTSMYLCASSPRLAGVTDTQYFGPGTRLTVL.

This chain connects TRBV7-8 to TRBJ1-1; D is perhaps TRBD1 (6 bases). V lost 5 bases, J lost 1 base, and 8 bases lay in between. This CDR3 has 13 residues. Germline lookup yields CDR1 SGHVS and CDR2 FQNEAQ. CDR3 protein: CASSGGRNTEAFF. Written as DNA, the CDR3 is TGTGCCAGCAGCGGGGGCAGGAACACTGAAGCTTTCTTT. Variable domain in full (rest from reference TRBV7-8 and TRBJ1-1): GAGVSQSPRYKVAKRGQDVALRCDPISGHVSLFWYQQALGQGPEFLTYFQNEAQLDKSGLPSDRFFAERPEGSVSTLKIQRTQQEDSAVYLCASSGGRNTEAFFGQGTRLTVV.

V is TRBV14 and J is TRBJ2-7, with D perhaps TRBD2 (6 bases). This CDR3 region has 16 residues. Germline CDR1 SGHDN, CDR2 FVKESK. Trimming left V 0 bases short and J 6 bases short, with 18 bases between. CDR3: CASSQDRSAGGSEQYF. DNA for the CDR3: TGTGCCAGCAGCCAAGACAGGTCTGCCGGAGGGAGCGAGCAGTACTTC. Full variable domain (rest looked up from reference TRBV14 and TRBJ2-7): EAGVTQFPSHSVIEKGQTVTLRCDPISGHDNLYWYRRVMGKEIKFLLHFVKESKQDESGMPNNRFLAERTGGTYSTLKVQPAELEDSGVYFCASSQDRSAGGSEQYFGPGTRLTVT.

The chain couples TRBV29-1 to TRBJ2-3, with 10 bases aligning to TRBD1. V was clipped by 5 bases and J by 0 bases; unmatched bases: 2. The germline CDR1 and CDR2 sequences are SQVTM and ANQGSEA. The CDR3 is 14 amino acids. In DNA form, the CDR3 reads TGCAGCGTTCGACAGGGGGCCAGCACAGATACGCAGTATTTT. Translated, it gives CSVRQGASTDTQYF.

The chain recombines TRBV7-9 with TRBJ2-3, with D uncertain. With 1 base removed from V and 4 bases from J, the gap between germline ends came to 6 bases. CDR1 SEHNR and CDR2 FQNEAQ come from the germline V gene (reference sequence). The CDR3 covers 13 residues. The CDR3 DNA sequence: TGTGCCAGCAGCTTAGGACTCCCAGATACGCAGTATTTT. It codes for CASSLGLPDTQYF.

On this clone: A read error may produce the germline difference seen at one junction end. The rearrangement links TRBV12-3 or TRBV12-4 to TRBJ1-2; the D gene is possibly TRBD1 (6 bases). The CDR3 is 13 amino acids. This CDR3 is CASLRGANYGYTF. The CDR3 bases are TGTGCCAGCCTCCGGGGGGCTAATTATGGCTACACCTTC.

The chain carries TRBV4-2 and TRBJ1-1; 8 nucleotides align to TRBD1. There are 15 residues in the CDR3. The germline V gene has CDR1 LGHNA and CDR2 YNFKEQ. Losses at the gene ends were 4 bases for V and 4 bases for J; bases not matched to a gene: 8. CDR3 region: CASSRPRTGITEAFF. The CDR3 region has the DNA TGTGCCAGCAGCCGCCCCCGGACAGGGATCACTGAAGCTTTCTTT.

CDR3 residues: CASSVQGANSPLHF. The CDR3 DNA is TGTGCCAGCTCGGTCCAGGGGGCAAATTCACCCCTCCACTTT. The V gene is TRBV18, the J gene TRBJ1-6, with 8 bases fitting TRBD1. The junction had 5 bases not matched to a gene; V was cut back by 6 bases and J by 7 bases. CDR3 length: 14 residues. Germline V CDR1 and CDR2: KGHSH, LQKENI.

The chain carries TRBV18 and TRBJ1-5; 8 nucleotides align to TRBD1. V was clipped by 2 bases and J by 4 bases; unmatched bases: 4. The CDR3 length is 15 residues. Germline V gives CDR1 KGHSH, CDR2 LQKENI. CDR3 sequence: CASSPSRGLNQPQHF. The CDR3 coding sequence is TGTGCCAGCTCACCAAGCAGGGGGCTGAATCAGCCCCAGCATTTT.

V is TRBV10-3 and J is TRBJ2-2; TRBD1 agrees at 9 bases. This CDR3 region has 17 residues. Germline CDR1 reads ENHRY; CDR2 reads SYGVKD. Trimming removed 2 bases from V and 0 bases from J; junction bases left unmatched: 4. The CDR3 region is CAISEGTGLPNTGELFF. CDR3 sequence (DNA): TGTGCCATCAGTGAGGGGACAGGGTTGCCGAACACCGGGGAGCTGTTTTTT.

This clone was found many times. The chain uses TRBV5-5 and TRBJ2-7; 7 bases are shared with TRBD2. From germline, CDR1 is SGHKS and CDR2 YYEKEE (reference sequence). V trimming: 3 bases; J trimming: 7 bases; junction bases outside the gene matches: 10. The CDR3 loop spans 14 amino acids. The CDR3 loop is CASSSGAGLSEQYF. The CDR3 DNA reads TGTGCCAGCAGCTCCGGAGCGGGGTTATCGGAGCAGTACTTC.

The V call is TRBV3-1 (or the pseudogene TRBV3-2), the J call TRBJ2-5; D is unclear. V shed 2 bases and J shed 2 bases, with 12 bases lying between them. Per the germline V gene, CDR1 is LGHDT and CDR2 is YNNKEL (reference sequence). CDR3 length equals 15 residues. CDR3 DNA: TGTGCCAGCAGCCAATCGCCAGGATCTCAAGAGACCCAGTACTTC. Encoded protein: CASSQSPGSQETQYF.

The chain links TRBV6-5 to TRBJ1-2; the D is unclear. V was clipped by 6 bases and J by 3 bases, with 8 bases between them. CDR1 MNHEY and CDR2 SVGAGI come from the germline V gene. This CDR3 contains 12 residues. The CDR3: CASRPGDYGYTF. Here the CDR3 DNA reads TGTGCCAGCAGGCCCGGGGACTATGGCTACACCTTC.

This sequence joins TRBV20-1 and TRBJ1-2, with D uncertain. Trimming removed 7 bases from V and 7 bases from J, with 7 bases in between. Germline V gene data show CDR1 as DFQATT and CDR2 as SNEGSKA (reference sequence). The CDR3 sequence is 9 residues long. The DNA of the CDR3 is TGCAGTGACGGGAGTGGCTACACCTTC. As protein: CSDGSGYTF.